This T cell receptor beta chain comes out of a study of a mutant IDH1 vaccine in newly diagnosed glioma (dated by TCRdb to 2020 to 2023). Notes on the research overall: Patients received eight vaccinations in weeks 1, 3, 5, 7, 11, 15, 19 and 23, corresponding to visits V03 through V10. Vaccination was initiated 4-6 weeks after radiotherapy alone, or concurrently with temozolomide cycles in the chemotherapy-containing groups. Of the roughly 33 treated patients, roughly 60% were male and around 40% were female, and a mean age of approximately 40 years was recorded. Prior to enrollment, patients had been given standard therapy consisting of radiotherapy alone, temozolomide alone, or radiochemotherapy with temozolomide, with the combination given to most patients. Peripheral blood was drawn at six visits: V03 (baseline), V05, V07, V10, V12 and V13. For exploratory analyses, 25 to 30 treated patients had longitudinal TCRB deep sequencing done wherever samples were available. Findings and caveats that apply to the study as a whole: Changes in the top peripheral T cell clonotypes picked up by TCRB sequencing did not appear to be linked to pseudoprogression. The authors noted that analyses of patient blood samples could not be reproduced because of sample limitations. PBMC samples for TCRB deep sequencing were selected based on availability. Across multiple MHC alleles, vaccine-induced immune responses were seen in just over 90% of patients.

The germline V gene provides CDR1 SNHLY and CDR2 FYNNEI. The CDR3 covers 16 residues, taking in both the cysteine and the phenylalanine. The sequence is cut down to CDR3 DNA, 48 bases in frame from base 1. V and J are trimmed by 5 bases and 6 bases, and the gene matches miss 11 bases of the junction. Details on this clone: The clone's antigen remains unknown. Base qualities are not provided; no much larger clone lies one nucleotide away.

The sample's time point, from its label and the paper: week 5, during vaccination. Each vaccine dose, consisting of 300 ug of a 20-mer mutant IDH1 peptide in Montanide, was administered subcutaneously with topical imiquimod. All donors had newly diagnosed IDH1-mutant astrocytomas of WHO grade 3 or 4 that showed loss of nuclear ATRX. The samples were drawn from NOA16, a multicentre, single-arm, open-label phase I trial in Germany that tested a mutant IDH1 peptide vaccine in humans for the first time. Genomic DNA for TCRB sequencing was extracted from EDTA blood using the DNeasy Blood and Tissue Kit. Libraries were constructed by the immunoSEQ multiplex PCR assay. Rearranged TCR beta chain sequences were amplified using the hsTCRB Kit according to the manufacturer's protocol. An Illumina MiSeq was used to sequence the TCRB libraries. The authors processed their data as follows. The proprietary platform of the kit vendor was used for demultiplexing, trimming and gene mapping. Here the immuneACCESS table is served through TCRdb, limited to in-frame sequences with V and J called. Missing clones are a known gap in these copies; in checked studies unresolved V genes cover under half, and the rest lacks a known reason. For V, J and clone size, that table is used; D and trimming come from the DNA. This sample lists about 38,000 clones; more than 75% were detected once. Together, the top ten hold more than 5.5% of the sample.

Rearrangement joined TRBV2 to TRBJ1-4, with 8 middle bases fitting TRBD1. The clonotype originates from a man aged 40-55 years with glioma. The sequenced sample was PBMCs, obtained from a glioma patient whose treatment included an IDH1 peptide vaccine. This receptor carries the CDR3 CASSKWIQGVDEKLFF. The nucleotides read TGTGCCAGCAGTAAATGGATACAGGGGGTAGATGAAAAACTGTTTTTT.